One sample yielded the 25 T cell receptor beta chains listed below, sequenced in a study of blood T cell repertoires in COVID-19 (dated by TCRdb to about 2020). Libraries were made using the immunoSEQ multiplex PCR assay. Here the immuneACCESS table is served through TCRdb, limited to in-frame sequences with V and J called. Missing clones are a known gap in these copies; in checked studies unresolved V genes cover under half, and the rest lacks a known reason. This sample has 98,000 or so clones in its table, and 82% of those were observed once. The ten largest account for 4.8% of the sample. Sequencing was performed on peripheral blood. The source of these receptors is a man aged 60 to 69 with acute or convalescent COVID-19.

The chain combines TRBV5-1 with TRBJ2-3; the D is unclear. The CDR3 consists of 15 residues. Deletions cut 3 bases from V and 0 bases from J, with 11 bases between. Per the germline V gene, CDR1 is SGHRS and CDR2 is YFSETQ. This chain's CDR3 is CASSSPTTSTDTQYF. In DNA form, the CDR3 reads TGCGCCAGCAGCTCCCCCACGACTAGCACAGATACGCAGTATTTT. The full variable domain, completed using reference TRBV5-1 and TRBJ2-3, is KAGVTQTPRYLIKTRGQQVTLSCSPISGHRSVSWYQQTPGQGLQFLFEYFSETQRNKGNFPGRFSGRQFSNSRSEMNVSTLELGDSALYLCASSSPTTSTDTQYFGPGTRLTVL.

The V and J genes are TRBV9 and TRBJ2-2, with a weak D call TRBD2 (5 bases). The germline V gene encodes CDR1 SGDLS and CDR2 YYNGEE. This CDR3 contains 16 residues. The V and J ends lost 0 bases and 4 bases respectively, with 13 bases between them. CDR3 protein: CASSVASSWSTGELFF. For the CDR3, the DNA is TGTGCCAGCAGCGTAGCCTCTAGCTGGAGCACCGGGGAGCTGTTTTTT.

The genes are TRBV5-8 and TRBJ2-1, with D possibly TRBD1 on 5 matching bases. Germline V gives CDR1 SGHTS, CDR2 YDEGEE. Trimming pared 0 bases from V and 1 base from J, leaving 8 bases between. This CDR3 is 15 amino acids long. In DNA form, the CDR3 reads TGTGCCAGCAGCTTGGAGGGGATTTCCTACAATGAGCAGTTCTTC. It is translated as CASSLEGISYNEQFF.

The chain has TRBV10-3 and TRBJ1-3; no definite D call. The CDR3 contains 14 residues. Trimming pared 0 bases from V and 4 bases from J, leaving 7 bases between. Germline CDR1 and CDR2: ENHRY and SYGVKD. The CDR3 region is CAISESPQGNTIYF. CDR3 coding DNA: TGTGCCATCAGTGAGTCCCCACAGGGAAACACCATATATTTT.

The rearrangement joins TRBV7-3 to TRBJ2-7; 9 bases align to TRBD2. V shed 5 bases and J 3 bases; nucleotides not matched to a gene: 8. Looked up from germline, CDR1 is SGHTA and CDR2 is FQGTGA. The CDR3 runs to 15 residues. In nucleotides, the CDR3 is TGTGCCAGCAGCCTCGAGGCTAGCGGGAACTACGAGCAGTACTTC. Translated: CASSLEASGNYEQYF.

CDR3 protein: CASSQEARYGYTF. CDR3 sequence (DNA): TGCGCCAGCAGCCAAGAGGCCCGATATGGCTACACCTTC. The rearrangement uses TRBV4-1 and TRBJ1-2; D not resolved. Germline V lookup: CDR1 MGHRA, CDR2 YSYEKL. Between the trimmed V and J ends, which lost 0 bases and 5 bases, there was a span of 7 bases. This CDR3 region has 13 residues.

In its sample, this clone was seen once. The chain employs TRBV29-1 and TRBJ1-2; weak D call: TRBD1 (6 bases). Germline V gives CDR1 SQVTM, CDR2 ANQGSEA. V was cut by 6 bases and J by 7 bases, with 12 bases left in between. The CDR3 consists of 11 residues. The CDR3 coding sequence is TGCAGCGTGGAGCGGACAGCTGGCTACACCTTC. It yields the protein CSVERTAGYTF.

The chain links TRBV3-1 (or the pseudogene TRBV3-2) to TRBJ2-5, with 11 bases that match TRBD2. Germline V gives CDR1 LGHDT, CDR2 YNNKEL (reference sequence). There are 15 residues in the CDR3. After removal of 8 bases from V and 5 bases from J, the junction contained 10 bases not matched to a gene. For the CDR3, the DNA is TGTGCCAGCGCCTCATCTAGCGGGGGGTGGGAGACCCAGTACTTC. This gives the protein CASASSSGGWETQYF.

In this sample, this clone turned up once. V and J are TRBV5-6 and TRBJ1-2; 11 bases match TRBD1. In germline, CDR1 is SGHDT, CDR2 YYEEEE. The trim removed 4 bases at V and 5 bases at J, leaving 16 bases unmatched. The CDR3 is 18 residues long. CDR3 region: CASSPWGQGGRYLYGYTF. The CDR3 DNA reads as TGTGCCAGCAGCCCATGGGGACAGGGGGGCCGGTACCTTTATGGCTACACCTTC.

The V and J genes are TRBV7-2 and TRBJ2-7; D not certain. Germline CDR1 is SGHTA and CDR2 is FQGNSA. With 4 bases removed from V and 7 bases from J, the gap between germline ends came to 17 bases. This CDR3 region has 14 residues. In nucleotides, the CDR3 is TGTGCCAGCAGCTCCCGTGTGAACCCGAGGGAGCAGTACTTC. Amino acids: CASSSRVNPREQYF.

The J gene is TRBJ1-1, the V gene TRBV4-1; D may be TRBD1 (6 bases). The CDR3 has 16 amino acids. CDR1 MGHRA and CDR2 YSYEKL come from the germline V gene. V lost 0 bases and J 5 bases, leaving 16 bases between the germline ends. The CDR3 loop is CASSQDRDRFLTEAFF. The CDR3 bases are TGCGCCAGCAGCCAAGATCGTGACAGGTTTCTAACTGAAGCTTTCTTT.

The chain recombines TRBV7-2 with TRBJ2-2; weak D call: TRBD1 (6 bases). The CDR3 covers 16 residues. V was cut by 4 bases and J by 0 bases, with 12 bases left in between. From germline, CDR1 is SGHTA and CDR2 FQGNSA. This CDR3 is CASSYTGHSNTGELFF. In nucleotides, the CDR3 is TGTGCCAGCAGCTACACGGGACACTCGAACACCGGGGAGCTGTTTTTT.

This sequence joins TRBV28 and TRBJ2-2; 9 nucleotides line up with TRBD2. Trimming cost V 3 bases and J 4 bases; bases outside gene matches: 6. Germline lookup yields CDR1 MDHEN and CDR2 SYDVKM. This CDR3 has 16 residues. The CDR3 region has the DNA TGTGCCAGCAGTTTCTTAGCGGGAGTCGTCACCGGGGAGCTGTTTTTT. Amino acid sequence: CASSFLAGVVTGELFF.

This clone appeared a few times. V usage is TRBV20-1 and J usage is TRBJ1-6; no definite D call. V shed 3 bases and J shed 4 bases, with 13 bases lying between them. Germline assignment: CDR1 DFQATT and CDR2 SNEGSKA (reference sequence). The CDR3 totals 15 residues. As DNA, the CDR3 is TGCAGTGCTAGTATGCGGGTGGGATATAATTCACCCCTCCACTTT. Protein: CSASMRVGYNSPLHF.

V gene TRBV3-1 (or the pseudogene TRBV3-2) combines with J gene TRBJ2-7, with 9 bases matching TRBD1. Per the germline V gene, CDR1 is LGHDT and CDR2 is YNNKEL (reference sequence). This CDR3 spans 15 amino acids. The V gene end was trimmed by 4 bases and the J gene end by 5 bases; junction bases not matched to a gene: 9. The CDR3 DNA is TGTGCCAGCAGCCCCCGGGACAGGGTCTACAACGAGCAGTACTTC. Protein: CASSPRDRVYNEQYF.

This chain uses TRBV2 with TRBJ1-5; D not resolved. The germline V gene has CDR1 SNHLY and CDR2 FYNNEI. CDR3 size: 13 residues. The germline V and J ends were trimmed by 4 bases and 8 bases, with 12 bases remaining between them. The CDR3 reads CASSVGDLKPQHF. CDR3 nucleotides: TGTGCCAGCAGTGTAGGAGACCTCAAGCCCCAGCATTTT.

The V gene is TRBV15, the J gene TRBJ2-3; 13 nucleotides match TRBD2. This CDR3 has 16 residues. Germline V gene sequence: CDR1 LNHNV, CDR2 YYDKDF (reference sequence). J gave up 4 bases and V 3 bases, and 4 bases lay outside the gene matches. CDR3 loop: CATSRTSGGTSDTQYF. The CDR3 DNA follows: TGTGCCACCAGCAGGACTAGCGGGGGGACCTCAGATACGCAGTATTTT. The whole variable domain, filled in from reference TRBV15 and TRBJ2-3, reads DAMVIQNPRYQVTQFGKPVTLSCSQTLNHNVMYWYQQKSSQAPKLLFHYYDKDFNNEADTPDNFQSRRPNTSFCFLDIRSPGLGDTAMYLCATSRTSGGTSDTQYFGPGTRLTVL.

The V gene is TRBV18, the J gene TRBJ2-1; D is possibly TRBD2 (5 bases). V was shortened by 4 bases and J by 2 bases, with 12 bases between the two germline ends. CDR3 size: 15 residues. The germline V gene encodes CDR1 KGHSH and CDR2 LQKENI. CDR3 residues: CASSLRADTYNEQFF. The DNA for the CDR3 is TGTGCCAGCTCACTCCGAGCGGATACCTACAATGAGCAGTTCTTC.

This chain joins TRBV5-5 and TRBJ1-2; 11 bases align to TRBD1. The V segment lost 1 base and the J segment 7 bases; nucleotides outside the gene matches: 6. The V gene's germline CDR1 is SGHKS and CDR2 YYEKEE (reference sequence). CDR3 size: 15 residues. The DNA for the CDR3 is TGTGCCAGCAGCTTGACTCCGGGACAGGGGGTTGGCTACACCTTC. Amino acid sequence: CASSLTPGQGVGYTF.

CDR3 region: CASSQSSLNTEAFF. The CDR3 DNA sequence: TGTGCCAGCAGCCAATCCAGTTTGAACACTGAAGCTTTCTTT. The chain has TRBV3-1 (or the pseudogene TRBV3-2) and TRBJ1-1; no clear D gene. Germline CDR1 reads LGHDT; CDR2 reads YNNKEL (reference sequence). The V and J ends lost 2 bases and 0 bases respectively, with 7 bases between them. This CDR3 is built from 14 residues.

The genes are TRBV6-2 or TRBV6-3 and TRBJ1-1; D gene uncertain. This CDR3 has 15 amino acids. The V end was cut by 3 bases, the J end by 6 bases, with 17 bases between. CDR1 and CDR2 (germline): MNHEY, SVGEGT. This CDR3 reads CASSYPSARRAEAFF. In DNA, the CDR3 is TGTGCCAGCAGTTATCCTTCAGCCCGGCGGGCTGAAGCTTTCTTT.

V and J are TRBV28 and TRBJ2-1; 8 bases fit TRBD2. Germline lookup yields CDR1 MDHEN and CDR2 SYDVKM. CDR3 length: 15 amino acids. V was pared by 10 bases and J by 6 bases, with 14 bases of the junction left unmatched. CDR3 region: CATLSSGRASNEQFF. The CDR3 bases are TGTGCCACCCTCTCTTCCGGGAGGGCCTCCAATGAGCAGTTCTTC.

The genes are TRBV7-2 and TRBJ2-5, with 10 bases identical to TRBD1. CDR1 is SGHTA, CDR2 FQGNSA, per germline. V lost 6 bases to trimming and J lost 4 bases; unmatched junction nucleotides: 8. This CDR3 has 15 residues. The CDR3 protein is CASRLRQGAGETQYF. For the CDR3, the DNA is TGTGCCAGCAGACTGAGACAGGGGGCTGGAGAGACCCAGTACTTC.

The chain employs TRBV15 and TRBJ2-1, with 14 nucleotides matching TRBD2. This CDR3 is built from 17 residues. With 2 bases clipped from V and 8 bases from J, the junction kept 8 bases outside the gene matches. Germline V gene lookup returns CDR1 LNHNV and CDR2 YYDKDF (reference sequence). The chain's CDR3 is CATSRFLTSGRGDEQFF. In DNA form, the CDR3 reads TGTGCCACCAGCAGATTCTTGACTAGCGGGAGGGGGGATGAGCAGTTCTTC.

The chain links TRBV7-2 to TRBJ2-5; 7 bases are shared with TRBD1. This CDR3 is built from 15 residues. V trimming: 1 base; J trimming: 5 bases; junction bases outside the gene matches: 7. Germline CDR1 reads SGHTA; CDR2 reads FQGNSA. The CDR3 is CASSLVLARGETQYF. The CDR3 DNA sequence: TGTGCCAGCAGCTTAGTATTGGCCAGGGGGGAGACCCAGTACTTC. Full variable domain (missing parts from reference TRBV7-2 and TRBJ2-5): GAGVSQSPSNKVTEKGKDVELRCDPISGHTALYWYRQSLGQGLEFLIYFQGNSAPDKSGLPSDRFSAERTGGSVSTLTIQRTQQEDSAVYLCASSLVLARGETQYFGPGTRLLVL.